The clone carrying this TCR beta chain was recorded only once. The antigen remains undetermined. The data originate from a study of T cell responses to AZD1222 COVID-19 vaccine. General observations from the study: Donors skewed white British and female; clonal diversity was possibly underestimated. After two AZD1222 doses, spike-specific TCR breadth and depth rose versus day 0. There were repertoire samples only from the period after the peak T cell response. CD4 TCRs covered the whole spike, strongest at regions 160-218 and 743-854.

TCRdb's copy holds only in-frame clones and misses some; the assay was immunoSEQ multiplex PCR. The sample lists over 130,000 clones, around 93% occurring once. This CDR3 has 10 residues. The V end was cut by 8 bases, the J end by 4 bases, with 3 bases between. Germline V gene lookup returns CDR1 MNHNS and CDR2 SASEGT. Sequences were derived from peripheral blood, sampled 28 days after the second AZD1222 dose. The chain couples TRBV6-1 to TRBJ2-1; D not certain. The clonotype comes from an adult who received the AZD1222 COVID-19 vaccine. The CDR3 region is CASGYNEQFF. The DNA of the CDR3 is TGTGCCAGCGGGTACAATGAGCAGTTCTTC.